The 8 T cell receptor beta chains given below trace back to one sample, sequenced in a study of blood T cell repertoires in COVID-19. The data were produced by immunoSEQ multiplex PCR, yet TCRdb's version contains in-frame clones alone and is incomplete. Here the sample spans 230,000 or so clones, about 79% being singletons. Material: peripheral blood. These receptors all stem from a man aged 40-50 years who had recovered from COVID-19.

V and J are TRBV24-1 and TRBJ2-1; 7 positions agree with TRBD2. Germline lookup yields CDR1 KGHDR and CDR2 SFDVKD. The CDR3 covers 19 residues. V shed 9 bases and J 0 bases; nucleotides not matched to a gene: 19. The CDR3: CATSSEASGPLSSYNEQFF. The CDR3 DNA reads TGTGCCACCTCTTCAGAGGCTAGCGGACCACTGAGCTCCTACAATGAGCAGTTCTTC.

The V gene is TRBV7-6, the J gene TRBJ1-3; no firm D call. Looked up from germline, CDR1 is SGHVS and CDR2 is FNYEAQ. The CDR3 totals 15 residues. Trimming pared 5 bases from V and 4 bases from J, leaving 15 bases between. CDR3 DNA sequence: TGTGCCAGCAGCCGCGAAGCTGGGCCCGGAAACACCATATATTTT. Translated, it gives CASSREAGPGNTIYF.

V usage is TRBV7-9 and J usage is TRBJ2-7; D is unresolved. The CDR3 has 14 residues. Trimming removed 0 bases at V and 0 bases at J, with 6 bases between. Germline V gene lookup returns CDR1 SEHNR and CDR2 FQNEAQ (reference sequence). The CDR3 spells CASSLARSSYEQYF. CDR3 bases: TGTGCCAGCAGCTTAGCACGGAGCTCCTACGAGCAGTACTTC.

The chain has TRBV29-1 and TRBJ1-5; 8 bases are shared with TRBD1. Germline V gene data show CDR1 as SQVTM and CDR2 as ANQGSEA. Trimming took 7 bases from V and 6 from J; bases not matched to a gene: 8. CDR3 length: 13 residues. The CDR3 DNA reads TGCAGCGCTTCGACAGGGGAGCGTCAGCCCCAGCATTTT. Its protein is CSASTGERQPQHF.

CDR3 sequence (DNA): TGTGCCAGCAGTCTACAGGGCCCGCTCTATGGCTACACCTTC. It translates to CASSLQGPLYGYTF. The rearrangement joins TRBV6-5 to TRBJ1-2; a weak D match, TRBD1 (6 bases). V was clipped by 5 bases and J by 4 bases, with 14 bases between them. Germline CDR1 is MNHEY and CDR2 is SVGAGI. The CDR3 has 14 residues.

This chain's CDR3 is CASSYYPGENGYTF. In DNA form, the CDR3 reads TGTGCCAGCAGTTACTATCCGGGAGAGAATGGCTACACCTTC. J is TRBJ1-2 and V is TRBV6-6; D uncertain. CDR1 and CDR2 (germline): MNHNY, SVGAGI (reference sequence). Trimming stripped 1 base from V and 6 bases from J, with 12 bases between. This CDR3 has 14 amino acids.

The V call is TRBV3-1 (or the pseudogene TRBV3-2), the J call TRBJ2-1; the match to TRBD2 covers 7 bases. In germline, CDR1 is LGHDT, CDR2 YNNKEL (reference sequence). This CDR3 comprises 13 residues. Unmatched junction bases numbered 5, after V lost 4 bases and J lost 8 bases. This CDR3 is CASSRGGSHEQFF. Written as DNA, the CDR3 is TGTGCCAGCAGCCGAGGCGGGAGCCATGAGCAGTTCTTC.

The V call is TRBV15, the J call TRBJ2-7, with unresolved D. Looked up from germline, CDR1 is LNHNV and CDR2 is YYDKDF (reference sequence). V shed 5 bases and J shed 0 bases, with 11 bases lying between them. The CDR3 spans 14 residues. This CDR3 is CATSGSRSSYEQYF. The CDR3 nucleotides are TGTGCCACCAGCGGTAGCCGCAGCTCCTACGAGCAGTACTTC.